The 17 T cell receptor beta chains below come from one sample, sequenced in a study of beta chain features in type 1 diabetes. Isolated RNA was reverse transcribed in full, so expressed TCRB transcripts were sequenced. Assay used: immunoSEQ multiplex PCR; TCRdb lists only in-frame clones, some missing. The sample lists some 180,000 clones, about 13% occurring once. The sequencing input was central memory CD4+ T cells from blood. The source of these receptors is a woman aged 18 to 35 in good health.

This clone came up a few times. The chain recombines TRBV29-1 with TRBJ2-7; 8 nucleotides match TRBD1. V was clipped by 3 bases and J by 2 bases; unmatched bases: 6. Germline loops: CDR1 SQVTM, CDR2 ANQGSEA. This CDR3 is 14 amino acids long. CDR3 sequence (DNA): TGCAGCGTTGACAGGGGGACAGGTCCCTACGAGCAGTACTTC. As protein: CSVDRGTGPYEQYF.

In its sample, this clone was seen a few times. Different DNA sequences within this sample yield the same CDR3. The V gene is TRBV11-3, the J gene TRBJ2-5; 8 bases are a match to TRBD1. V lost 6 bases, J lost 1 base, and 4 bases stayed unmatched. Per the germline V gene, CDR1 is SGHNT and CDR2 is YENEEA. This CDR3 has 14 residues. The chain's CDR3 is CASSPGQGQETQYF. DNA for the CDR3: TGTGCCAGCAGTCCAGGACAGGGCCAAGAGACCCAGTACTTC.

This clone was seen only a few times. CDR3 sequence: CASSYGSGFRETQYF. CDR3 DNA sequence: TGTGCCAGCAGTTACGGATCGGGTTTTCGGGAGACCCAGTACTTC. V gene TRBV6-5 combines with J gene TRBJ2-5; D gene unclear. The CDR3 totals 15 residues. CDR1 is MNHEY and CDR2 is SVGAGI in the germline V gene. Trimming removed 2 bases at V and 5 bases at J, with 15 bases between.

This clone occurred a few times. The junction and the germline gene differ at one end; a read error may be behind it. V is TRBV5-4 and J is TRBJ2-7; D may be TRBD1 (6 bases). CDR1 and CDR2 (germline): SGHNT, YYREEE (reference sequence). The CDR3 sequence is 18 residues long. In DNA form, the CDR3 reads TGTGCCAGCAGCTTGTCCCCGGACAGCCAAGCTTCACGCCGTAGACAGCACTTC. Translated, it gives CASSLSPDSQASRRRQHF.

In nucleotides, the CDR3 is TGTGCCAGCCGGGGAGACAACTATGGCTACACCTTC. This translates into CASRGDNYGYTF. The gene calls are TRBV5-4 and TRBJ1-2; D not certain. CDR3 size: 12 residues. V lost 7 bases to trimming and J lost 2 bases, with 9 bases between them. Per germline, CDR1 SGHNT and CDR2 YYREEE (reference sequence).

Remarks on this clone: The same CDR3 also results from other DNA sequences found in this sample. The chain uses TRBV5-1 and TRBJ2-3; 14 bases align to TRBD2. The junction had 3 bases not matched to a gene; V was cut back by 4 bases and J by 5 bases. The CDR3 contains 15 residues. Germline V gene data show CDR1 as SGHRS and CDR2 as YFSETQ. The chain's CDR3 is CASSPGLAGVDTQYF. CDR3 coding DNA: TGCGCCAGCAGCCCGGGACTAGCGGGAGTAGATACGCAGTATTTT.

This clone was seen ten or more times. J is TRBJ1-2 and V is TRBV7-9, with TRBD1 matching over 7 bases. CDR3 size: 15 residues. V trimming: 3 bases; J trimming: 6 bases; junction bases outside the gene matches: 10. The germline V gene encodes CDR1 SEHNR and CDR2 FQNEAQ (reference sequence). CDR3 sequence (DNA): TGTGCCAGCAGCTTCCGGGCCGGGACAGTCAATGGCTACACCTTC. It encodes CASSFRAGTVNGYTF.

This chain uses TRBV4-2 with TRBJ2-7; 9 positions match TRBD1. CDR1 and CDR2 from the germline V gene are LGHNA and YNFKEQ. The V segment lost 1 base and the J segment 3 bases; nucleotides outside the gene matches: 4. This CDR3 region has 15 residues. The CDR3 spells CASSQATGGNYEQYF. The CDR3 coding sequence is TGTGCCAGCAGCCAAGCAACAGGGGGCAACTACGAGCAGTACTTC.

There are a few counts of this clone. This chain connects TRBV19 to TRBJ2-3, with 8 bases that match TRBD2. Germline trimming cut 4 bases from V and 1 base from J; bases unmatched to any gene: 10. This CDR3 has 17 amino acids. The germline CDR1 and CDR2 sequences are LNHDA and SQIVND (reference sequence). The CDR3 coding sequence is TGTGCCAGTAGTAAGTCCAGCGGGAGAGGCGGCACAGATACGCAGTATTTT. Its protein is CASSKSSGRGGTDTQYF. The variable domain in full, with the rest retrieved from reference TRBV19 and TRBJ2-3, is DGGITQSPKYLFRKEGQNVTLSCEQNLNHDAMYWYRQDPGQGLRLIYYSQIVNDFQKGDIAEGYSVSREKKESFPLTVTSAQKNPTAFYLCASSKSSGRGGTDTQYFGPGTRLTVL.

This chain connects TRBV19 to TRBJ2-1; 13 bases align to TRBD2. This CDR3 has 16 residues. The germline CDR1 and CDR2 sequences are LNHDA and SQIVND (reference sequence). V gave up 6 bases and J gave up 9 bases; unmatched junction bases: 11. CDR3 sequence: CASSPKLAGGPAEQFF. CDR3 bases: TGTGCCAGTAGCCCTAAACTAGCGGGAGGGCCGGCTGAGCAGTTCTTC.

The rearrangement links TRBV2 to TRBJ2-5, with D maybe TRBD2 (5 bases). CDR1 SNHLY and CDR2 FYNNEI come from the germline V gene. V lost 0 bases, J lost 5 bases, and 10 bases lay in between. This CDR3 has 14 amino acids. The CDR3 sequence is CASSEALRRETQYF. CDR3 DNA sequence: TGTGCCAGCAGTGAAGCGCTTCGGAGGGAGACCCAGTACTTC.

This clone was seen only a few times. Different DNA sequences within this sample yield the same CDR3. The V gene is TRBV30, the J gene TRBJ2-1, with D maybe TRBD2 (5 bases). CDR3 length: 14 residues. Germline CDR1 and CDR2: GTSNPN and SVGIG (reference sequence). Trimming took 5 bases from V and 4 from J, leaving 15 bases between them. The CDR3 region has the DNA TGTGCCTGGTCCCTCGGGGTCAGTTACAATGAGCAGTTCTTC. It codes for CAWSLGVSYNEQFF. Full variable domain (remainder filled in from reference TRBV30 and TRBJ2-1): SQTIHQWPATLVQPVGSPLSLECTVEGTSNPNLYWYRQAAGRGLQLLFYSVGIGQISSEVPQNLSASRPQDRQFILSSKKLLLSDSGFYLCAWSLGVSYNEQFFGPGTRLTVL.

The CDR3 reads CASPRESGNTIYF. The CDR3 bases are TGTGCCAGCCCGAGGGAATCCGGAAACACCATATATTTT. The rearrangement joins TRBV6-1 to TRBJ1-3; D is ambiguous. Germline V gene lookup returns CDR1 MNHNS and CDR2 SASEGT. This CDR3 is built from 13 residues. The V and J ends lost 8 bases and 4 bases respectively, with 12 bases between them.

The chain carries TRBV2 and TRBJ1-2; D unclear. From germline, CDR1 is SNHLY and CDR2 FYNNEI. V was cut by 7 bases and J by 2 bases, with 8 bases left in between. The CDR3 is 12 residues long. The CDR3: CASTDNNYGYTF. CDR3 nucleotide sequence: TGTGCCAGCACCGACAACAACTATGGCTACACCTTC.

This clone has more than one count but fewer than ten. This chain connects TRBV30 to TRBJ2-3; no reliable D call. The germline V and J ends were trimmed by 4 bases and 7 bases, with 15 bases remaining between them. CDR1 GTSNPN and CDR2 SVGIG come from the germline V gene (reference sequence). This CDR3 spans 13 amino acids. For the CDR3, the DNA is TGTGCCTGGACTAACGAGTTACCCAATACGCAGTATTTT. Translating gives CAWTNELPNTQYF.

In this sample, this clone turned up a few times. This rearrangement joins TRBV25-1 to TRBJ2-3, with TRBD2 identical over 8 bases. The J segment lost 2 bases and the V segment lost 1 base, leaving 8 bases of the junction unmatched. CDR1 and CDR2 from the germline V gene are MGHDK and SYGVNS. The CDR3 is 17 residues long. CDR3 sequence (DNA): TGTGCCAGCAGTGAATCCCGGACGGGAGGGCTCACAGATACGCAGTATTTT. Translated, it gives CASSESRTGGLTDTQYF.

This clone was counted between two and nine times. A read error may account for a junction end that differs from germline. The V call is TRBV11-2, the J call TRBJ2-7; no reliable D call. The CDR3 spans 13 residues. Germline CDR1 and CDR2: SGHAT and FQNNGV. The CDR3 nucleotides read TGTGCCAGCAGCTCCGAACGTGGTAGTCGCGTAGACTTC. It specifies CASSSERGSRVDF.